The 20 T cell receptor beta chains presented below share a single source sample, sequenced in a study of cytotoxic CD8 clonotypes in ibrutinib-treated CLL. Clones were sequenced by immunoSEQ multiplex PCR, and TCRdb holds only the in-frame ones, with some missing. Among more than 200,000 clones listed, approximately 79% were seen once. Source: PBMCs, taken after 12 months of ibrutinib treatment. The receptors derive from a human donor with chronic lymphocytic leukemia.

The genes are TRBV6-5 and TRBJ1-3; 8 bases map to TRBD1. The CDR3 spans 15 residues. The junction had 6 bases not matched to a gene; V was cut back by 6 bases and J by 2 bases. Germline V CDR1 and CDR2: MNHEY, SVGAGI. This CDR3 reads CASSIDRGAGNTIYF. Written as DNA, the CDR3 is TGTGCCAGCAGCATCGACAGGGGTGCTGGAAACACCATATATTTT.

This clone has more than one count but fewer than ten. The chain employs TRBV4-1 and TRBJ1-2; the D gene is possibly TRBD1 (5 bases). V shed 1 base and J shed 3 bases, with 12 bases lying between them. This CDR3 has 15 residues. Germline values: CDR1 MGHRA, CDR2 YSYEKL. The CDR3 spells CASSQADRNHYGYTF. The CDR3 nucleotides are TGCGCCAGCAGCCAAGCAGACAGAAATCACTATGGCTACACCTTC.

The chain employs TRBV5-4 and TRBJ2-7; 7 bases line up with TRBD1. V lost 3 bases, J lost 2 bases, and 8 bases stayed unmatched. This CDR3 is built from 15 residues. CDR1 and CDR2 from the germline V gene are SGHNT and YYREEE (reference sequence). CDR3 in amino acids: CASSSRTGQTYEQYF. As DNA, the CDR3 is TGTGCCAGCAGCTCCCGGACGGGACAGACCTACGAGCAGTACTTC.

V and J are TRBV29-1 and TRBJ2-2; tentatively, D is TRBD1 or TRBD2 (6 bases each). The CDR3 length is 13 residues. Deletions cut 6 bases from V and 5 bases from J, with 13 bases between. The germline CDR1 and CDR2 sequences are SQVTM and ANQGSEA. The CDR3 is CSVGGLGTGELFF. As DNA, the CDR3 is TGCAGCGTCGGGGGCTTAGGAACCGGGGAGCTGTTTTTT.

The chain links TRBV28 to TRBJ1-4, with TRBD1 matching over 9 bases. The CDR3 has 14 residues. J lost 7 bases, V lost 5 bases, and 5 bases had no gene match. CDR1 MDHEN and CDR2 SYDVKM come from the germline V gene. The CDR3 DNA follows: TGTGCCAGCAGTACGGGACAGGGAGGTGAAAAACTGTTTTTT. It translates to CASSTGQGGEKLFF.

This chain connects TRBV6-5 to TRBJ1-5; no reliable D call. There are 16 residues in the CDR3. Between the trimmed V and J ends, which lost 3 bases and 4 bases, there was a span of 16 bases. Germline V gives CDR1 MNHEY, CDR2 SVGAGI. The CDR3 DNA reads as TGTGCCAGCAGTTATAGGCTCCCTAGGTTTAATCAGCCCCAGCATTTT. Protein: CASSYRLPRFNQPQHF.

Of note for this clone: In the same sample, other DNA sequences code for this CDR3. V usage is TRBV7-9 and J usage is TRBJ2-3, with D maybe TRBD1 (6 bases). V dropped 0 bases and J dropped 5 bases, with 6 bases sitting between them. The length of the CDR3 is 13 residues. CDR1 is SEHNR and CDR2 is FQNEAQ in the germline V gene (reference sequence). The CDR3 sequence is CASSLAGGDTQYF. CDR3 nucleotides: TGTGCCAGCAGCTTAGCAGGGGGAGATACGCAGTATTTT.

In this sample, this clone turned up once. The chain couples TRBV25-1 to TRBJ2-7; perhaps D is TRBD1 or TRBD2 (5 bases each). This CDR3 has 12 residues. CDR1 and CDR2 from the germline V gene are MGHDK and SYGVNS. V was shortened by 7 bases and J by 7 bases, with 14 bases between the two germline ends. CDR3 residues: CASNRGADEQYF. Written as DNA, the CDR3 is TGTGCCAGCAACCGAGGGGCGGATGAGCAGTACTTC.

The chain is built from TRBV19 and TRBJ2-5, with D unclear. V dropped 5 bases and J dropped 4 bases, with 14 bases sitting between them. The germline CDR1 and CDR2 sequences are LNHDA and SQIVND (reference sequence). The CDR3 consists of 14 residues. The CDR3 is CASSSRPMAETQYF. The CDR3 DNA reads TGTGCCAGTAGTTCCCGCCCCATGGCAGAGACCCAGTACTTC.

This chain uses TRBV6-5 with TRBJ2-7; 7 bases match TRBD1. Germline V gives CDR1 MNHEY, CDR2 SVGAGI. CDR3 length: 16 residues. With 0 bases clipped from V and 0 bases from J, the junction kept 5 bases outside the gene matches. CDR3 in amino acids: CASSYSRGRTSYEQYF. The DNA of the CDR3 is TGTGCCAGCAGTTACTCGAGGGGGCGGACCTCCTACGAGCAGTACTTC.

The V gene is TRBV15, the J gene TRBJ2-1; maybe TRBD2 (6 bases). Trimming left V 2 bases short and J 0 bases short, with 11 bases between. The CDR3 extends over 16 amino acids. In germline, CDR1 is LNHNV, CDR2 YYDKDF (reference sequence). The CDR3: CATSRRRASSYNEQFF. CDR3 in DNA: TGTGCCACCAGCAGACGGAGGGCCAGCTCCTACAATGAGCAGTTCTTC.

This chain joins TRBV2 and TRBJ1-6; the D gene is possibly TRBD1 (5 bases). CDR3 size: 14 residues. Germline assignment: CDR1 SNHLY and CDR2 FYNNEI. Trimming shortened V by 3 bases and J by 7 bases, and 10 bases separated the two germline ends. The DNA for the CDR3 is TGTGCCAGCAGTGAGGGGGGGAGGAATTCACCCCTCCACTTT. Translation gives CASSEGGRNSPLHF. The full variable domain, with the rest looked up from reference TRBV2 and TRBJ1-6, is EPEVTQTPSHQVTQMGQEVILRCVPISNHLYFYWYRQILGQKVEFLVSFYNNEISEKSEIFDDQFSVERPDGSNFTLKIRSTKLEDSAMYFCASSEGGRNSPLHFGNGTRLTVT.

This clone was found a few times. The V and J genes are TRBV28 and TRBJ2-3, with 8 bases that match TRBD2. J was trimmed by 4 bases and V by 6 bases; bases with no gene match: 6. CDR1 is MDHEN and CDR2 is SYDVKM in the germline V gene. CDR3 length: 14 amino acids. CDR3: CASRWTSRADTQYF. In DNA form, the CDR3 reads TGTGCCAGCAGGTGGACTAGCAGAGCAGATACGCAGTATTTT.

This rearrangement joins TRBV4-1 to TRBJ2-4; maybe TRBD2 (5 bases). V lost 7 bases, J lost 1 base, and 8 bases lay in between. The CDR3 covers 13 residues. Germline loops: CDR1 MGHRA, CDR2 YSYEKL. In nucleotides, the CDR3 is TGCGCCAGCAAGCCGGGGGCCAAAAACATTCAGTACTTC. Its protein is CASKPGAKNIQYF.

The table lists this clone with a few counts. The chain joins TRBV14 to TRBJ2-1; D unresolved. CDR1 and CDR2 from the germline V gene are SGHDN and FVKESK. V was trimmed by 2 bases and J by 7 bases, leaving 6 bases between them. The CDR3 length is 12 residues. The CDR3: CASSQNLNEQFF. In DNA form, the CDR3 reads TGTGCCAGCAGCCAAAACCTGAATGAGCAGTTCTTC.

This chain links TRBV28 with TRBJ2-7; D assignment may be TRBD1 or TRBD2 (5 bases each). CDR1 is MDHEN and CDR2 is SYDVKM in the germline V gene. Between the trimmed V and J ends, which lost 6 bases and 5 bases, there was a span of 17 bases. The length of the CDR3 is 14 residues. CDR3 sequence (DNA): TGTGCCAGCAGCCTCCTCCACGGGGCCCACGAGCAGTACTTC. It encodes CASSLLHGAHEQYF.

J is TRBJ1-2 and V is TRBV5-1, with D possibly matching TRBD1 (5 bases). The germline gives CDR1 SGHRS, CDR2 YFSETQ. There are 13 residues in the CDR3. Trimming cost V 4 bases and J 2 bases, with 9 bases left between them. CDR3 loop: CASSGGANYGYTF. CDR3 DNA sequence: TGCGCCAGCAGCGGCGGGGCGAACTATGGCTACACCTTC.

The chain carries TRBV5-5 and TRBJ2-2, with 7 bases fitting TRBD1. V dropped 2 bases and J dropped 6; count of bases not matched to a gene: 4. This CDR3 is 14 amino acids long. CDR1 SGHKS and CDR2 YYEKEE come from the germline V gene (reference sequence). CDR3 DNA: TGTGCCAGCAGCTTACAGGGGCTGGCCGGGGAGCTGTTTTTT. This translates into CASSLQGLAGELFF.

There are a few counts of this clone. The CDR3 DNA sequence: TGTGCCAGCAAGGTTAGGACAACTAATGAAAAACTGTTTTTT. Its protein product is CASKVRTTNEKLFF. V is TRBV2 and J is TRBJ1-4; no clear D gene. CDR3 length: 14 amino acids. Germline V lookup: CDR1 SNHLY, CDR2 FYNNEI. Trimming shortened V by 7 bases and J by 0 bases, and 9 bases separated the two germline ends.

The chain has TRBV10-3 and TRBJ2-5, with D perhaps matching TRBD2 (6 bases). This CDR3 is 14 amino acids long. Germline loops: CDR1 ENHRY, CDR2 SYGVKD. Trimming removed 6 bases at V and 4 bases at J, with 15 bases between. CDR3 nucleotide sequence: TGTGCCATCAGCCGGGACTTTGGGCGAGAGACCCAGTACTTC. This encodes CAISRDFGRETQYF.